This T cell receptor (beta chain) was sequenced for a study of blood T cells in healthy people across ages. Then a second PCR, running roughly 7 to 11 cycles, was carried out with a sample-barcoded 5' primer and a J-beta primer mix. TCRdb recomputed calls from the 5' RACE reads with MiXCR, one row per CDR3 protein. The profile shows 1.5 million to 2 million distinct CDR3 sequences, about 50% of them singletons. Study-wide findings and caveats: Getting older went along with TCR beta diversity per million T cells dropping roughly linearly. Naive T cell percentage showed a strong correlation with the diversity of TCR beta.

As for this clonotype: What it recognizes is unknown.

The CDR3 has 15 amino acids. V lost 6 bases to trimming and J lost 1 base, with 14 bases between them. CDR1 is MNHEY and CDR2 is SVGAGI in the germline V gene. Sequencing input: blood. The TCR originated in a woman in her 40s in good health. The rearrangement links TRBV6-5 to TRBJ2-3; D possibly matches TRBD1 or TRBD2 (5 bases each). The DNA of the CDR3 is TGTGCCAGCAGAGGGCCGGGACGAGGCACAGATACGCAGTATTTT. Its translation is CASRGPGRGTDTQYF.